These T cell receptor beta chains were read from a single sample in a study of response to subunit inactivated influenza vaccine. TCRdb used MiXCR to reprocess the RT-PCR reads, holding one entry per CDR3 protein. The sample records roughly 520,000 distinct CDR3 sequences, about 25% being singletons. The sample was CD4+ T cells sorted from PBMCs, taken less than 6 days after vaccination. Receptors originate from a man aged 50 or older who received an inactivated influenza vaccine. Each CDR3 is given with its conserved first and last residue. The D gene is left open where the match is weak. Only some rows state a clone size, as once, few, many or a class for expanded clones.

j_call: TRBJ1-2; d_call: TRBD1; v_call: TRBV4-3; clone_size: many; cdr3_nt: TGCGCCAGCAGCCAAACCGACAGGGCAGGCTATGGCTACACCTTC; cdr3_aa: CASSQTDRAGYGYTF
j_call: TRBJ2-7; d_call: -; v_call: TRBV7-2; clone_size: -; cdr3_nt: TGTGCCAGCAGCTTATCCTCCGTCGAGCAGTACTTC; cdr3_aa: CASSLSSVEQYF
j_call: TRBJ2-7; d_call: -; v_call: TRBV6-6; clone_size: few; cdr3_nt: TGTGCCAGCCGCCAGGGAAGATACGAGCAGTACTTC; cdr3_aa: CASRQGRYEQYF
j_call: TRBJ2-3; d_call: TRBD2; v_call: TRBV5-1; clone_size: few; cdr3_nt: TGCGCCAGCAGCCGGGGGACTAGCGGAGACACAGATACGCAGTATTTT; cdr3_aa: CASSRGTSGDTDTQYF
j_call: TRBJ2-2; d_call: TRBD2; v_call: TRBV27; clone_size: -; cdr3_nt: TGTGCCAGCAGTCCCAGGCAAGCGGGAGGTATCGGGGAGCTGTTTTTT; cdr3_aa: CASSPRQAGGIGELFF
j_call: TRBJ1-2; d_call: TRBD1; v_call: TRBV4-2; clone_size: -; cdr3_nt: TGTGCCAGCAGCCAACCCGGACAGGGCAATGGCTACACCTTC; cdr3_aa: CASSQPGQGNGYTF
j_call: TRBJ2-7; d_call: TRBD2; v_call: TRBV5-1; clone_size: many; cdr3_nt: TGCGCCAGCAGCCCAAGGACTAGCCGTCCCTACGAGCAGTACTTC; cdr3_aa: CASSPRTSRPYEQYF
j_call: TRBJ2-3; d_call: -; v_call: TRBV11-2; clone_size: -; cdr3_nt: TGTGCCAGCAGCCAGAGGGGGTTAGGAGTCTTTCTAGATACGCAGTATTTT; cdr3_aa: CASSQRGLGVFLDTQYF
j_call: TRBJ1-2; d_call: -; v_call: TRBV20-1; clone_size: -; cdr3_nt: TGCAGTGCCAGGGGAGAACAGACCATTAACTATGGCTACACCTTC; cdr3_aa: CSARGEQTINYGYTF
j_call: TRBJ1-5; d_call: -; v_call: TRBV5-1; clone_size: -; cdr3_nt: TGCGCCAGCAGTGTATCCGTAAATCAGCCCCAGCATTTT; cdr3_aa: CASSVSVNQPQHF
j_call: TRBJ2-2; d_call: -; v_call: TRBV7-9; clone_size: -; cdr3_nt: TGTGCCAGCAGCTTAGCACTAGGGACCGGGGAGCTGTTTTTT; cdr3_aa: CASSLALGTGELFF
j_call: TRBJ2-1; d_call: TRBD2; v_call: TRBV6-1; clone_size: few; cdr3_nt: TGTGCCAGCAGTCCCATCGGGTCGGCGGGGGGGTACAATGAGCAGTTCTTC; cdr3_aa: CASSPIGSAGGYNEQFF
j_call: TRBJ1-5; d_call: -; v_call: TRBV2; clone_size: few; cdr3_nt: TGTGCCAGCGGTCGAGGGAATCAGCCCCAGCATTTT; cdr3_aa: CASGRGNQPQHF
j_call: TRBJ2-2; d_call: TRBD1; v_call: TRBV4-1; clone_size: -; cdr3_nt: TGCGCCAGCAGCCGTTTAGGGACAGGGCACACCGGGGAGCTGTTTTTT; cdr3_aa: CASSRLGTGHTGELFF
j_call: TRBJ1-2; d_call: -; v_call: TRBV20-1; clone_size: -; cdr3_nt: TGCAGTGCTAGAGATACTTTGGGCAGGGCAGGCTATGGCTACACCTTC; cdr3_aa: CSARDTLGRAGYGYTF
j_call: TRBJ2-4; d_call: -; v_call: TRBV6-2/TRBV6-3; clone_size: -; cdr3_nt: TGTGCCAGCAGTTACTTCCTCGGGGCCCCGAGGGACATTCAGTACTTC; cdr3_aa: CASSYFLGAPRDIQYF
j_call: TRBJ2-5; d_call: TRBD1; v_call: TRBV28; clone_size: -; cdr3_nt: TGTGCCAGCAGTTTATTCATCCGGACAGGTGCCCAAGAGACCCAGTACTTC; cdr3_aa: CASSLFIRTGAQETQYF
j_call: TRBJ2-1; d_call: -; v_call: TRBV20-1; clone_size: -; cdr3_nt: TGCAGTGCTCTGGACAGCCCCTACAATGAGCAGTTCTTC; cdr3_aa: CSALDSPYNEQFF
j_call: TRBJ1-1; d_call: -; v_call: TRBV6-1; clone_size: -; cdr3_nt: TGTGCCAGCAGCCCCGACAGGATTTTTCGCGCTTTCTTT; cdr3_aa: CASSPDRIFRAFF
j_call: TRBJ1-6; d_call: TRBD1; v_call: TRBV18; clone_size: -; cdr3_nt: TGTGCCAGCTCACGAGCCGGGACAGAAAATTCACCCCTCCACTTT; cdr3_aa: CASSRAGTENSPLHF
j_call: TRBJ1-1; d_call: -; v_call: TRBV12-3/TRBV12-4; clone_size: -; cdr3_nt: TGTGCCAGCAGTTTTCTTAAGGGGAGCACTGAAGCTTTCTTT; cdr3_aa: CASSFLKGSTEAFF
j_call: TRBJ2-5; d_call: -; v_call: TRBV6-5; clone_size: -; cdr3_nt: TGTGCCAGCAGTTTCACAGGGTACGAGACCCAGTACTTC; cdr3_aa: CASSFTGYETQYF
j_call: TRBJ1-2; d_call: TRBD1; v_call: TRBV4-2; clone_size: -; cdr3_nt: TGTGCCAGCAGCCAAGACGGTTGGCGGGACAGGCACTCTGGCTACACCTTC; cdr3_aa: CASSQDGWRDRHSGYTF
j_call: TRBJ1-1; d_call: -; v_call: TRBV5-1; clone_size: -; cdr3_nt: TGCGCCAGCAGCTTGGGTCGGGCAGACACTGAAGCTTTCTTT; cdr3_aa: CASSLGRADTEAFF
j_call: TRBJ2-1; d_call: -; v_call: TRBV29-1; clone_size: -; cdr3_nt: TGCAGCGTAGCGACTGGATCCTACAATGAGCAGTTCTTC; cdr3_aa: CSVATGSYNEQFF
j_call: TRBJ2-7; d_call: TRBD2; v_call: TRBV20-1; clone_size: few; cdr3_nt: TGCAGTGCTACAGGGACTAGCGGCCACTCCTACGAGCAGTACTTC; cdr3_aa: CSATGTSGHSYEQYF
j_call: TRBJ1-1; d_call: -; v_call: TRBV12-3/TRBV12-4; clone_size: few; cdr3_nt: TGTGCCAGCAGTTCTAGAACACAGAACACTGAAGCTTTCTTT; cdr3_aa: CASSSRTQNTEAFF
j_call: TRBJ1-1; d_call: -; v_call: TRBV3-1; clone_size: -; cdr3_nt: TGTGCCAGCGGAATCCAAGGGGTATCCACTGAAGCTTTCTTT; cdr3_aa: CASGIQGVSTEAFF
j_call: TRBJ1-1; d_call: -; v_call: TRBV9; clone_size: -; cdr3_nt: TGTGCCAGCAGTGAGACGGGAATGAACACTGAAGCTTTCTTT; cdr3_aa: CASSETGMNTEAFF
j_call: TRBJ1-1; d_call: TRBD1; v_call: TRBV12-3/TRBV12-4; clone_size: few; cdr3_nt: TGTGCCAGCAGTCCGGGACAGGCCATTCCGGCTTTCTTT; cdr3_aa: CASSPGQAIPAFF
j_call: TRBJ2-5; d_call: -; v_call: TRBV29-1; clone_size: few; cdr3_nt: TGCAGCGTTGAAGGGGGGCGTCGGGAGACCCAGTACTTC; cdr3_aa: CSVEGGRRETQYF
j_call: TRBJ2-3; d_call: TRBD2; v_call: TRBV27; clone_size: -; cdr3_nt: TGTGCCAGCAGTTCCCCAGAGGGACTAGCGGGGAGCACAGATACGCAGTATTTT; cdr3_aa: CASSSPEGLAGSTDTQYF
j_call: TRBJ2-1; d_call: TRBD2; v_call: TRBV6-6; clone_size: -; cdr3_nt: TGTGCCAGCACTGTGCGGGAGAGGAATGAGCAGTTCTTC; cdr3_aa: CASTVRERNEQFF
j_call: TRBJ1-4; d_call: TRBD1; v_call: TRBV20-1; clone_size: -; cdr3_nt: TGCAGTGCCGGACAGGGGGCTTGGGATGAAAAACTGTTTTTT; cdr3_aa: CSAGQGAWDEKLFF
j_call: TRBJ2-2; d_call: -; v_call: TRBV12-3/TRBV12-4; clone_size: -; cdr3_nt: TGTGCCAGCAGTTTAGTCGAATATTGGAACCCCGGGGAGCTGTTTTTT; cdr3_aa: CASSLVEYWNPGELFF
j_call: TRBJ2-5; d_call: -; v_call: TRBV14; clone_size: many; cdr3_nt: TGTGCCAGCAGCCAAGATGGGGAGACCCAGTACTTC; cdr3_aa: CASSQDGETQYF
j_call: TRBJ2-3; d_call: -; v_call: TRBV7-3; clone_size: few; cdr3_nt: TGTGCCAGCAGCTTAAGCCCGACCACAGATACGCAGTATTTT; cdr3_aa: CASSLSPTTDTQYF
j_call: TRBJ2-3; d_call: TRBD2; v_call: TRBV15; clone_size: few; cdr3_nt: TGTGCCACCAGCAGACGGACTAGCGGTGACACAGATACGCAGTATTTT; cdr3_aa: CATSRRTSGDTDTQYF
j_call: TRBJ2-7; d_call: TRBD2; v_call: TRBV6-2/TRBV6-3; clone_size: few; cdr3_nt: TGTGCCAGCAGTCTGACTAGCGGGGGGACCTACGAGCAGTACTTC; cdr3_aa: CASSLTSGGTYEQYF
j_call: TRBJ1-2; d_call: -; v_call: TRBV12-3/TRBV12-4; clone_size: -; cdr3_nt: TGTGCCAGCAGCCATTCGGGGGGCGGCTACACCTTC; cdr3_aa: CASSHSGGGYTF
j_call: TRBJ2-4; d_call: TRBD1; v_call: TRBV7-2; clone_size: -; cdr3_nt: TGTGCCAGCAGCCCCGCCCGACAGGGAAGCAAAAACATTCAGTACTTC; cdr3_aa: CASSPARQGSKNIQYF
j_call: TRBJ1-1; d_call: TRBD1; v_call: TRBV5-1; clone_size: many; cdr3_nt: TGCGCCAGCAGCACCGGGACAGTTCTCACTGAAGCTTTCTTT; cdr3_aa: CASSTGTVLTEAFF
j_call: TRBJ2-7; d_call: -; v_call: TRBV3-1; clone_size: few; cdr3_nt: TGTGCCAGCAGCGGACGGGTACTAGCAGGAAACGAGCAGTACTTC; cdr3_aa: CASSGRVLAGNEQYF
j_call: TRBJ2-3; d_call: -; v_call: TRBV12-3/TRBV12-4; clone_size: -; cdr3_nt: TGTGCCAGCAGTTTCTTGCGGAGTGATACGCAGTATTTT; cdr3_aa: CASSFLRSDTQYF
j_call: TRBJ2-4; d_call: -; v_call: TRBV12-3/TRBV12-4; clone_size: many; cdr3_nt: TGTGCCAGCAGCCCGGGACCCCTAAAACGGGCCAAAAACATTCAGTACTTC; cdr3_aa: CASSPGPLKRAKNIQYF
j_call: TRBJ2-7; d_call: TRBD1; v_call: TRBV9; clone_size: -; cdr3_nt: TGTGCCAGCAGCGTAGGCGGGACAGGGCGGTACGAGCAGTACTTC; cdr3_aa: CASSVGGTGRYEQYF
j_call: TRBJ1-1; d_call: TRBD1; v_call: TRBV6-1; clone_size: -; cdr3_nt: TGTGCCAGCAGCGATACAGGGGGTAACCTCGAAGCTTTCTTT; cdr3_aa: CASSDTGGNLEAFF
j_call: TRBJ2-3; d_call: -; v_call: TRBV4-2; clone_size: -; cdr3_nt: TGTGCCAGCAGCCAAGACCCACAGGCAGATACGCAGTATTTT; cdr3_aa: CASSQDPQADTQYF
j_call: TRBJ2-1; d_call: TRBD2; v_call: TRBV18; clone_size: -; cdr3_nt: TGTGCCAGCTCTCCGGAGGTAGCGGGAGCATTTTGGAATGAGCAGTTCTTC; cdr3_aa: CASSPEVAGAFWNEQFF
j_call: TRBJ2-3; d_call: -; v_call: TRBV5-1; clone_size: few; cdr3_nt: TGCGCCAGCAGCTTGCAGGGCATGGGCACAGATACGCAGTATTTT; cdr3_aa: CASSLQGMGTDTQYF
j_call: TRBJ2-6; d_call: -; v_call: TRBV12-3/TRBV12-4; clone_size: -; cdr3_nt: TGTGCCAGCAGTTTAATGGTACAGAGCTCTGGGGCCAACGTCCTGACTTTC; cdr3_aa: CASSLMVQSSGANVLTF
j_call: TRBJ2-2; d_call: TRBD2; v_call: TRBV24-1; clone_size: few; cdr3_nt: TGTGCCACCAGTGATTCCGGGACAAGAGGACTAGCGGGAGTCGCCGGGGAGCTGTTTTTT; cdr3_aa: CATSDSGTRGLAGVAGELFF